Listed below are T cell receptor beta chains from one sample, sequenced in a study of shared clonotypes between healthy human individuals. Generated by immunoSEQ multiplex PCR, the TCRdb table keeps only in-frame clones and is missing some. The repertoire holds about 1 million clones, 75% seen once, with 1.5% in the top ten. The specimen sequenced was memory CD4+ T cells sorted from blood. The receptors here all came from a man between 18 and 35 years old in good health. CDR3s include the opening cysteine and the closing phenylalanine or tryptophan. The D gene is left open where the match is weak. Only part of the rows carry a size: once, few, many, or a class if the clone is expanded.

CDR3nt: TGCGCCAGCAGCTCGAGGACTAGCGAGGAGCAGTACTTC
CDR3aa: CASSSRTSEEQYF
v_gene: TRBV5-1
j_gene: TRBJ2-7
abundance: -
d_gene: TRBD2

CDR3nt: TGTGCCAGCAGTGAAGCGAACACCGGGGCCAACGTCCTGACTTTC
CDR3aa: CASSEANTGANVLTF
v_gene: TRBV2
j_gene: TRBJ2-6
abundance: -
d_gene: -

CDR3nt: TGCGCCAGCAGCTTCGACAGAAATGAACCCACCATATATTTT
CDR3aa: CASSFDRNEPTIYF
v_gene: TRBV5-1
j_gene: TRBJ1-3
abundance: -
d_gene: -

CDR3nt: TGTGCCAGCAGCAGTACCGGGACAGGGGGCCGCGGGCCCCAAGAGACCCAGTACTTC
CDR3aa: CASSSTGTGGRGPQETQYF
v_gene: TRBV21-1
j_gene: TRBJ2-5
abundance: -
d_gene: -

CDR3nt: TGTGCCACCCGACTTGCCTCTGGAAACACCATATATTTT
CDR3aa: CATRLASGNTIYF
v_gene: TRBV6-5
j_gene: TRBJ1-3
abundance: -
d_gene: -

CDR3nt: TGTGCCAGCAGCCGGGATAGTTACCAAGAGACCCAGTACTTC
CDR3aa: CASSRDSYQETQYF
v_gene: TRBV11-2
j_gene: TRBJ2-5
abundance: -
d_gene: -

CDR3nt: TGTGCCAGCAGCTTAGGGACAGGGGGCGAGTATGGCTACACCTTC
CDR3aa: CASSLGTGGEYGYTF
v_gene: TRBV7-9
j_gene: TRBJ1-2
abundance: few
d_gene: TRBD1

CDR3nt: TGTGCCAGCAGCTTCAATGCGGGAGGGACAGATACGCAGTATTTT
CDR3aa: CASSFNAGGTDTQYF
v_gene: TRBV5-4
j_gene: TRBJ2-3
abundance: -
d_gene: TRBD2

CDR3nt: TGTGCCAGCAGCTTGGGGCTAGCGGGAGAGACCCAGTACTTC
CDR3aa: CASSLGLAGETQYF
v_gene: TRBV5-4
j_gene: TRBJ2-5
abundance: -
d_gene: TRBD2

CDR3nt: TGTGCCAGCAGCTTTACAGGGCCCAGTGAGCAGTTCTTC
CDR3aa: CASSFTGPSEQFF
v_gene: TRBV7-9
j_gene: TRBJ2-1
abundance: -
d_gene: -

CDR3nt: TGTGCCAGCAGCCCCAGCGGACCCAGCTCCTACAATGAGCAGTTCTTC
CDR3aa: CASSPSGPSSYNEQFF
v_gene: TRBV5-4
j_gene: TRBJ2-1
abundance: -
d_gene: -

CDR3nt: TGTGCCTGGAGTGTAAGGGGCCGGGCCCTCGATGAGCAGTTCTTC
CDR3aa: CAWSVRGRALDEQFF
v_gene: TRBV30
j_gene: TRBJ2-1
abundance: -
d_gene: -

CDR3nt: TGTGCCATCAGTGGACTAGCGGGAGGGGCCGAGCAGTACTTC
CDR3aa: CAISGLAGGAEQYF
v_gene: TRBV10-3
j_gene: TRBJ2-7
abundance: -
d_gene: TRBD2

CDR3nt: TGTGCCAGCAGCCCTCAGGGACTTGTTGTTAATGAGCAGTTCTTC
CDR3aa: CASSPQGLVVNEQFF
v_gene: TRBV7-9
j_gene: TRBJ2-1
abundance: -
d_gene: -

CDR3nt: TGTGCCAGCAGCTTAAGCGGAGTGGGAGAGACCCAGTACTTC
CDR3aa: CASSLSGVGETQYF
v_gene: TRBV7-2
j_gene: TRBJ2-5
abundance: -
d_gene: -

CDR3nt: TGCGCCAGCAGCGGCAGGGGGTACAATGAGCAGTTCTTC
CDR3aa: CASSGRGYNEQFF
v_gene: TRBV5-1
j_gene: TRBJ2-1
abundance: -
d_gene: TRBD1

CDR3nt: TGTGCCAGTAGTAGGATCATGGACGGCCGGGTGGACCAGTACTTC
CDR3aa: CASSRIMDGRVDQYF
v_gene: TRBV19
j_gene: TRBJ2-5
abundance: -
d_gene: -

CDR3nt: TGTGCCAGCTCACCGCTGAGCTCTGGGGCCAACGTCCTGACTTTC
CDR3aa: CASSPLSSGANVLTF
v_gene: TRBV18
j_gene: TRBJ2-6
abundance: -
d_gene: -

CDR3nt: TGTGCCAGCAGCTTAGGTTCTGCGAGCGAGCAGTACTTC
CDR3aa: CASSLGSASEQYF
v_gene: TRBV7-9
j_gene: TRBJ2-7
abundance: -
d_gene: -

CDR3nt: TGTGCCAGTACCCCGGGCAGGGAATCCTACGAGCAGTACTTC
CDR3aa: CASTPGRESYEQYF
v_gene: TRBV19
j_gene: TRBJ2-7
abundance: -
d_gene: -

CDR3nt: TGTGCCAGCAGTCTTTCATCCTACGTGGGCCGCGCGTATTTT
CDR3aa: CASSLSSYVGRAYF
v_gene: TRBV27
j_gene: TRBJ2-3
abundance: -
d_gene: -

CDR3nt: TGTGCCAGCAGATCGGATGGCGACATTCAGTACTTC
CDR3aa: CASRSDGDIQYF
v_gene: TRBV6-1
j_gene: TRBJ2-4
abundance: -
d_gene: -

CDR3nt: TGTGCCAGCAGTGAAGCTCGTCTATCACACGAGCAGTACTTC
CDR3aa: CASSEARLSHEQYF
v_gene: TRBV2
j_gene: TRBJ2-7
abundance: -
d_gene: -

CDR3nt: TGTGCCATCAGTGCTGGGGGGCCAGAGACCCAGTACTTC
CDR3aa: CAISAGGPETQYF
v_gene: TRBV10-3
j_gene: TRBJ2-5
abundance: -
d_gene: -

CDR3nt: TGTGCCAGCAGCCCGGGGACAGTTCTCTCCTACGAGCAGTACTTC
CDR3aa: CASSPGTVLSYEQYF
v_gene: TRBV5-5
j_gene: TRBJ2-7
abundance: -
d_gene: TRBD1

CDR3nt: TGCGCCAGCAGCCAAGACAATTCCCCCTACAATGAGCAGTTCTTC
CDR3aa: CASSQDNSPYNEQFF
v_gene: TRBV4-1
j_gene: TRBJ2-1
abundance: -
d_gene: -

CDR3nt: TGCGCCAGCAGCCCCTCCGGGGGGGCTAACTATGGCTACACCTTC
CDR3aa: CASSPSGGANYGYTF
v_gene: TRBV5-1
j_gene: TRBJ1-2
abundance: -
d_gene: -

CDR3nt: TGCGCCAGCAGCCAAGAAGTAGATACGCAGTATTTT
CDR3aa: CASSQEVDTQYF
v_gene: TRBV4-1
j_gene: TRBJ2-3
abundance: -
d_gene: -

CDR3nt: TGTGCCAGCAGTTATAATGGGAATGAGCAGTTCTTC
CDR3aa: CASSYNGNEQFF
v_gene: TRBV6-6
j_gene: TRBJ2-1
abundance: -
d_gene: -

CDR3nt: TGTGCCAGCAGTCCTAGCGGGGGGATTATACAGACCCAGTACTTC
CDR3aa: CASSPSGGIIQTQYF
v_gene: TRBV11-2
j_gene: TRBJ2-5
abundance: -
d_gene: TRBD2

CDR3nt: TGTGCCAGCAGCTCTCCTTACGAGCAGTACTTC
CDR3aa: CASSSPYEQYF
v_gene: TRBV7-2
j_gene: TRBJ2-7
abundance: -
d_gene: -

CDR3nt: TGTGCCAGCTTTATGGGGAGTGAAGCTTTCTTT
CDR3aa: CASFMGSEAFF
v_gene: TRBV25-1
j_gene: TRBJ1-1
abundance: few
d_gene: -

CDR3nt: TGTGCCATCAGTGAGAGTGGGGGCTCGAATCAGCCCCAGCATTTT
CDR3aa: CAISESGGSNQPQHF
v_gene: TRBV10-3
j_gene: TRBJ1-5
abundance: -
d_gene: -

CDR3nt: TGTGCCACTAGGGAGAACACTGAAGCTTTCTTT
CDR3aa: CATRENTEAFF
v_gene: TRBV10-3
j_gene: TRBJ1-1
abundance: -
d_gene: -

CDR3nt: TGTGCCAGCAGCCTGGTCCGGCCCTGGGAGCAGTACTTC
CDR3aa: CASSLVRPWEQYF
v_gene: TRBV27
j_gene: TRBJ2-7
abundance: -
d_gene: -

CDR3nt: TGTGCCAGCAGCAAAGTGAAGGGGACAGGGTACACTGAAGCTTTCTTT
CDR3aa: CASSKVKGTGYTEAFF
v_gene: TRBV21-1
j_gene: TRBJ1-1
abundance: -
d_gene: -

CDR3nt: TGTGCCAGCAGCCTACCGGGACTAGGGGGAGAGACCCAGTACTTC
CDR3aa: CASSLPGLGGETQYF
v_gene: TRBV7-2
j_gene: TRBJ2-5
abundance: -
d_gene: TRBD2

CDR3nt: TGTGCCAGCAGTGAAGTAGGGAAGGAGTCACCCCTCCACTTT
CDR3aa: CASSEVGKESPLHF
v_gene: TRBV6-1
j_gene: TRBJ1-6
abundance: few
d_gene: -

CDR3nt: TGTGCCAGCAGCGAGTTAGCGGTGGAGAATGAGCAGTTCTTC
CDR3aa: CASSELAVENEQFF
v_gene: TRBV7-9
j_gene: TRBJ2-1
abundance: -
d_gene: -

CDR3nt: TGTGCCAGCAGCTTAGCGGGGTACACAGATACGCAGTATTTT
CDR3aa: CASSLAGYTDTQYF
v_gene: TRBV7-9
j_gene: TRBJ2-3
abundance: many
d_gene: -

CDR3nt: TGTGCCAGCAGTTTAACCATCGGACAGGGGAGGAACGAGCAGTACTTC
CDR3aa: CASSLTIGQGRNEQYF
v_gene: TRBV28
j_gene: TRBJ2-7
abundance: few
d_gene: TRBD1

CDR3nt: TGTGCCAGCAGACCCTCAGGGGGAGTAGGAGATACGCAGTATTTT
CDR3aa: CASRPSGGVGDTQYF
v_gene: TRBV7-9
j_gene: TRBJ2-3
abundance: once
d_gene: TRBD1

CDR3nt: TGTGCCAGCAGTCCGGGACAGAATCAGCCCCAGCATTTT
CDR3aa: CASSPGQNQPQHF
v_gene: TRBV2
j_gene: TRBJ1-5
abundance: -
d_gene: TRBD1

CDR3nt: TGCGCCAGCAGCGAGGGGACAGGGGTTTATGGCTACACCTTC
CDR3aa: CASSEGTGVYGYTF
v_gene: TRBV5-1
j_gene: TRBJ1-2
abundance: -
d_gene: TRBD1

CDR3nt: TGTGCCAGCATCCTGACCCTGGTCGGCCACTCGTATGAGCAGTTCTTC
CDR3aa: CASILTLVGHSYEQFF
v_gene: TRBV5-6
j_gene: TRBJ2-1
abundance: -
d_gene: -

CDR3nt: TGTGCCAGCAGCGAAAATTCCGACAGAGCTTATGGCTACACCTTC
CDR3aa: CASSENSDRAYGYTF
v_gene: TRBV28
j_gene: TRBJ1-2
abundance: -
d_gene: -

CDR3nt: TGTGCCAGCAGTCTCTCCGGGACAGGGGGTGAGCAGTTCTTC
CDR3aa: CASSLSGTGGEQFF
v_gene: TRBV6-1
j_gene: TRBJ2-1
abundance: -
d_gene: TRBD1

CDR3nt: TGTGCCTGGAGTCCCCCCCCGACTAAATACCAAGAGACCCAGTACTTC
CDR3aa: CAWSPPPTKYQETQYF
v_gene: TRBV30
j_gene: TRBJ2-5
abundance: -
d_gene: -

CDR3nt: TGCGCCAGCAGCTTGGGCCGTGGGACAGGGGAAAGGTACGAGCAGTACTTC
CDR3aa: CASSLGRGTGERYEQYF
v_gene: TRBV5-1
j_gene: TRBJ2-7
abundance: -
d_gene: TRBD1

CDR3nt: TGTGCCAGCAGCTTTATGGCTACGACGAATTCACCCCTCCACTTT
CDR3aa: CASSFMATTNSPLHF
v_gene: TRBV7-2
j_gene: TRBJ1-6
abundance: -
d_gene: -

CDR3nt: TGTGCCAGCAGTGACCCAAACAGGGGCGCAGATACGCAGTATTTT
CDR3aa: CASSDPNRGADTQYF
v_gene: TRBV6-1
j_gene: TRBJ2-3
abundance: -
d_gene: TRBD1

CDR3nt: TGTGCCAGCAGCCAAATTGGGGGCGCCTACGAGCAGTACTTC
CDR3aa: CASSQIGGAYEQYF
v_gene: TRBV7-2
j_gene: TRBJ2-7
abundance: -
d_gene: -